A single T cell receptor beta chain is shown here with its context. Its antigen is unidentified. This sample is drawn from a study of shared clonotypes between healthy human individuals. Study-level results: In general, naive subsets displayed greater estimated richness than memory subsets did.

Assay execution proceeded at the deep level. Produced via immunoSEQ multiplex PCR; TCRdb's table is partial and in-frame only. The sample gives about a million clones, 77% of which show up once; 0.7% to 0.95% is in the top ten. Germline assignment: CDR1 SGHTA and CDR2 FQGNSA. The ends lost 4 bases at V and 1 base at J; junction bases unmatched: 8. This CDR3 comprises 17 residues. Sequenced sample: memory CD4+ T cells from PBMCs. Subset specified: CD45RA-negative fraction. This clonotype was obtained from a man younger than 35 in good health. Some clones in this sample may be carry-over from other donors' samples. V gene TRBV7-2 combines with J gene TRBJ2-1, with 9 bases lining up with TRBD1. This CDR3 is CASSSLDRGGSYNEQFF. The CDR3 DNA sequence: TGTGCCAGCAGCTCGTTGGACAGGGGAGGGTCCTACAATGAGCAGTTCTTC.